This TCR beta chain comes out of a study of tumor-infiltrating lymphocytes in primary liver carcinoma. The CDR3 spans 19 residues. CDR1 is ENHRY and CDR2 is SYGVKD in the germline V gene. A primer matching the constant region was used to make TCR beta cDNA from approximately 500 ng of total RNA. The TCR beta library was amplified through three nested multiplex PCR rounds in a modified ARM-PCR procedure. Two initial PCR rounds of 10 to 11 cycles each paired TRBV1-TRBV30 forward primers with a C-beta reverse primer. From the multiplex PCR reads, TCRdb called clonotypes with MiXCR, one entry per CDR3 protein. The sample lists about 66,000 distinct CDR3 sequences; roughly 70% were seen once. Note on this clonotype: The antigen is undetermined. At one end the junction does not follow the germline gene, possibly because of a read error.

Study-level results: Tumors and blood were compared for top-250-clone fraction, and tumors had the significantly higher value (p = 0.039). Overlap between tumor regions exceeded overlap of tumor with adjacent tissue or blood.

For each extraction, RNA and DNA were obtained together from around 18-30 mg of unsorted bulk tissue. The cohort consisted of patients whose primary liver carcinoma was surgically resected. Enrolled patients were chronically infected with HBV and treatment-naive. The chain employs TRBV10-3 and TRBJ2-7; TRBD2 aligns across 16 bases. The sample taken for sequencing was liver tumor tissue from sampling region 4. This sample's subset: tumor region T4, right-lateral pole. This sequence originates from a man aged 40-49 years with primary liver carcinoma and hepatitis B virus infection. Here the CDR3 reads CTITKRSGLAGGFSHEQYF. DNA for the CDR3: TGTACCATCACCAAACGATCGGGACTAGCGGGAGGGTTTTCCCACGAGCAGTACTTC.